The entry below describes one TCR beta chain. Its cognate antigen is unknown. Stimulation used approximately 10 ug/mL lysate from CMV-infected fibroblasts. CD40L-negative CD69-negative CD45RO-high memory CD4+ T cells were sorted as populations depleted of antigen-responding cells. CD8-depleted PBMCs were stimulated less than 20 hours with anti-CD28/CD49d costimulation, CD40-blocking antibody and enfuvirtide. This CDR3 is 13 amino acids long. The germline V gene has CDR1 SGDLS and CDR2 YYNGEE. Losses at the gene ends were 3 bases for V and 6 bases for J; bases not matched to a gene: 2. This specimen belongs to a study of persistence of HIV-infected CD4 T cells. This was the immunoSEQ version 4 assay in survey mode. Each sample used up to 1 ug genomic DNA diluted to approximately 9.2 ng/uL. The assay was immunoSEQ multiplex PCR, and TCRdb's table has in-frame clones only and misses some. The sample contains around 48,000 clones, around 75% of which appear only once.

Source: CD4+ T cells sorted from PBMCs after approximately 18-hour stimulation, taken from a patient who received antiretroviral therapy. The source of this sequence is an adult man with HIV who was CMV-seropositive. The rearrangement links TRBV9 to TRBJ2-7; TRBD1 matches at 11 bases. CDR3 DNA sequence: TGTGCCAGCAGCGCCGGGACAGGGGGCGAGCAGTACTTC. Its translation is CASSAGTGGEQYF.